Described below is a single T cell receptor beta chain sequence and its context. The table came from immunoSEQ multiplex PCR; TCRdb's copy has only in-frame clones and leaves some out. The sample shows fewer than 400,000 clones, roughly 85% of them seen only once. This specimen comes from a study of blood T cell repertoires in COVID-19. Study information: COVID-19 samples from acute and convalescent phases originated in the United States, Italy and Spain.

This TCR derives from a woman aged 25-40 years who had been exposed to COVID-19. The material sequenced was PBMCs or T cells enriched from blood (not recorded which).

CDR3 residues: CASSARGGEKLFF. As DNA, the CDR3 is TGTGCCAGTAGTGCCCGAGGAGGGGAAAAACTGTTTTTT. This sequence joins TRBV19 and TRBJ1-4, with D unresolved. V shed 5 bases and J shed 8 bases, with 12 bases lying between them. The CDR3 loop spans 13 amino acids. Germline V gene sequence: CDR1 LNHDA, CDR2 SQIVND (reference sequence).